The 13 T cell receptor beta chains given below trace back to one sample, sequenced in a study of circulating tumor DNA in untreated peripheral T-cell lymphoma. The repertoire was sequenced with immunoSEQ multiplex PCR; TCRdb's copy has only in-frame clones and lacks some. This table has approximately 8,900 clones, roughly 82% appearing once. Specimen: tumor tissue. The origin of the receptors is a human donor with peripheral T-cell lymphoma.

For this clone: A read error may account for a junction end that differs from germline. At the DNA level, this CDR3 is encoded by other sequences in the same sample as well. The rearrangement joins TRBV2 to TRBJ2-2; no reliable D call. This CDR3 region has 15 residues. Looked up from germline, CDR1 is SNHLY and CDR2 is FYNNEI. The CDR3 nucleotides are TGTGCCAGCAGCTCCCGACAAGGTTCGGCCGGAGAGCTGTTTTTT. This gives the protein CASSSRQGSAGELFF. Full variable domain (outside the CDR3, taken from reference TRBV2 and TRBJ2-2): EPEVTQTPSHQVTQMGQEVILRCVPISNHLYFYWYRQILGQKVEFLVSFYNNEISEKSEIFDDQFSVERPDGSNFTLKIRSTKLEDSAMYFCASSSRQGSAGELFFGEGSRLTVL.

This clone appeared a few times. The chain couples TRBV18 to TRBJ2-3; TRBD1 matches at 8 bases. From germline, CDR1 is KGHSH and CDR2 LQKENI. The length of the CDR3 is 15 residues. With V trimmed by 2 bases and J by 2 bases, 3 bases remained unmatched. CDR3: CASSPGQGPTDTQYF. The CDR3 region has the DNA TGTGCCAGCTCACCAGGACAGGGTCCCACAGATACGCAGTATTTT.

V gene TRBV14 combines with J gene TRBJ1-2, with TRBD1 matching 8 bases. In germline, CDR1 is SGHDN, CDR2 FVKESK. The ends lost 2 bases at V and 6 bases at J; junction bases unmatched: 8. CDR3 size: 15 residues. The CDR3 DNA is TGTGCCAGCAGCCAAACCTACGCAGGGGGCCATGGCTACACCTTC. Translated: CASSQTYAGGHGYTF. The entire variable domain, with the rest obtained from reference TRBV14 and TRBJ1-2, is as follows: EAGVTQFPSHSVIEKGQTVTLRCDPISGHDNLYWYRRVMGKEIKFLLHFVKESKQDESGMPNNRFLAERTGGTYSTLKVQPAELEDSGVYFCASSQTYAGGHGYTFGSGTRLTVV.

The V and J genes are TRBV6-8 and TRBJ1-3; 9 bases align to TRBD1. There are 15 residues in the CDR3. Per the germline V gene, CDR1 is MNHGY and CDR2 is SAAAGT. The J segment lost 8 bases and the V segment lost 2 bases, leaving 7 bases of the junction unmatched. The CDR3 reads CASSYRGQGGHTIYF. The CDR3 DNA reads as TGTGCCAGCAGTTACCGGGGACAGGGAGGGCACACCATATATTTT.

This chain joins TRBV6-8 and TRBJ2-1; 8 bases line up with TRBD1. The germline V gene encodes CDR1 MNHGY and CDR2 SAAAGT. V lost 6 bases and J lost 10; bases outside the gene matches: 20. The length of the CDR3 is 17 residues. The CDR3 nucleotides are TGTGCCAGCAGCCAATTTGGGACAGGTCTTATGTTTCTGGAGCAGTTCTTC. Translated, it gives CASSQFGTGLMFLEQFF.

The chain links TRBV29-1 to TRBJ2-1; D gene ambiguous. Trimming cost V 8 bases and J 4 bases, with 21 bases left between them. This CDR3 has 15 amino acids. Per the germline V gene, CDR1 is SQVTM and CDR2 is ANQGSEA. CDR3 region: CSSSTTGDLYNEQFF. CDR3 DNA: TGCAGCTCTTCAACCACGGGCGATCTTTACAATGAGCAGTTCTTC.

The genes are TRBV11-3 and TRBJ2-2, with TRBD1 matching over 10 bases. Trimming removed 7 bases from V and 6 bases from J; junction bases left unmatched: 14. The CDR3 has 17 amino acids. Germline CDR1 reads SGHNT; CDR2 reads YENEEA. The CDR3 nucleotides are TGTGCCAGCACTCGACTAGGGACAGGGGCCGTCGCCGGGGAGCTGTTTTTT. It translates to CASTRLGTGAVAGELFF.

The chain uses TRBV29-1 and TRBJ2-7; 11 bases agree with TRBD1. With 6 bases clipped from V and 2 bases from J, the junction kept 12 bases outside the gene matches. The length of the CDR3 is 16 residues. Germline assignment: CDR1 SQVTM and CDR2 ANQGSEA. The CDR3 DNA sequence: TGCAGCGTGCCCGTACTGGAGGACAGGGGGCCCTACGAGCAGTACTTC. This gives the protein CSVPVLEDRGPYEQYF.

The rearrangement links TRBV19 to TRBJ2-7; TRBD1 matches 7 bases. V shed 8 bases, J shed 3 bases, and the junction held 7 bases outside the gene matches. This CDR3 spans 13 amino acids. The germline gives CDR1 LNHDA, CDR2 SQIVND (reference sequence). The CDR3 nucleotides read TGTGCCAGTTCCCCGGGACAGAGCTACGAGCAGTACTTC. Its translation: CASSPGQSYEQYF.

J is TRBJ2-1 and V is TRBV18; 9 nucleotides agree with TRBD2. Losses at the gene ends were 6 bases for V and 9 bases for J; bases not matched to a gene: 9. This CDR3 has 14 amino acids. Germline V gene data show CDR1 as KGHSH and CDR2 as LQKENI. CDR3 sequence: CASSQSGTSSEQFF. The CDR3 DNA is TGTGCCAGCTCTCAATCCGGGACTAGCAGTGAGCAGTTCTTC.

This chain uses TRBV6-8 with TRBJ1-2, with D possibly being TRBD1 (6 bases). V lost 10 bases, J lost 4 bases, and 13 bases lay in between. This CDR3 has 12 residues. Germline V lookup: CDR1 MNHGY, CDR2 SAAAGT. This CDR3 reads CAILDRFYGYTF. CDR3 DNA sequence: TGTGCCATCCTGGACAGATTCTATGGCTACACCTTC.

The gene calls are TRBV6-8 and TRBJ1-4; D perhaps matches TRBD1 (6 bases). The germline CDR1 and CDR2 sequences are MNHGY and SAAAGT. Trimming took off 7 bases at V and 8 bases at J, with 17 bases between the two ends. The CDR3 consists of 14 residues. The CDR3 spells CASKRTASGEKLFF. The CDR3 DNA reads TGTGCCAGCAAAAGGACAGCGTCCGGGGAAAAACTGTTTTTT.

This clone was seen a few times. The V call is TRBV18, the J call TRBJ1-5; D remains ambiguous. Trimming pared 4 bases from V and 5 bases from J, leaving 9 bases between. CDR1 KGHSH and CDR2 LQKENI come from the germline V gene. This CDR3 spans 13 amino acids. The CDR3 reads CASSQDPYQPQHF. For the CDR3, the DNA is TGTGCCAGCTCACAAGACCCTTATCAGCCCCAGCATTTT. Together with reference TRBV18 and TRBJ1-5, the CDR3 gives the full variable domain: NAGVMQNPRHLVRRRGQEARLRCSPMKGHSHVYWYRQLPEEGLKFMVYLQKENIIDESGMPKERFSAEFPKEGPSILRIQQVVRGDSAAYFCASSQDPYQPQHFGDGTRLSIL.